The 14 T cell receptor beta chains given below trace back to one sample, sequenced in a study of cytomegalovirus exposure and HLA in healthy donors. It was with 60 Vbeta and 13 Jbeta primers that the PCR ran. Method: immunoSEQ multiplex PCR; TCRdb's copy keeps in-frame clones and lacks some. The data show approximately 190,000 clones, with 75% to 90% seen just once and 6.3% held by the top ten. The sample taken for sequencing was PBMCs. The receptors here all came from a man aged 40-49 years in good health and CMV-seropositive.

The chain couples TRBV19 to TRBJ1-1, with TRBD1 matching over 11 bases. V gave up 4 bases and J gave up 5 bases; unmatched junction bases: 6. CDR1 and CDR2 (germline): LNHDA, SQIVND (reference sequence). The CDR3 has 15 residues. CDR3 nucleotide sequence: TGTGCCAGTAGTAGTGGGACAGGGGGTTGGACTGAAGCTTTCTTT. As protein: CASSSGTGGWTEAFF.

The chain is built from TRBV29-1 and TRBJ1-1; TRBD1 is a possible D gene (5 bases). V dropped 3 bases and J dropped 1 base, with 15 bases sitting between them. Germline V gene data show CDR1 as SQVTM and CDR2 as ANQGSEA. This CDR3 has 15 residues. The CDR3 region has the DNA TGCAGCGTTGACCCGGGGACGGGGGAGAACACTGAAGCTTTCTTT. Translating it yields CSVDPGTGENTEAFF.

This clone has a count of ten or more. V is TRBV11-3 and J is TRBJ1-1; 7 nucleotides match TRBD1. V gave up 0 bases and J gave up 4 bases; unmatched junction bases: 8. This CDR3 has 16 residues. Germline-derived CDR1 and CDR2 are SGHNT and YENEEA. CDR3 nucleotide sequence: TGTGCCAGCAGCTTAGATGGACGACAGGGCTCCACTGAAGCTTTCTTT. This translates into CASSLDGRQGSTEAFF.

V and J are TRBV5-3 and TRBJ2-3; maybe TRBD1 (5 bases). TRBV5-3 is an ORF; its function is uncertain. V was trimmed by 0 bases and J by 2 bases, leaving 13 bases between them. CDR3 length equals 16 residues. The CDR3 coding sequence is TGTGCCAGAAGCTTGGCCGATCAGGGTAACACAGATACGCAGTATTTT. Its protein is CARSLADQGNTDTQYF.

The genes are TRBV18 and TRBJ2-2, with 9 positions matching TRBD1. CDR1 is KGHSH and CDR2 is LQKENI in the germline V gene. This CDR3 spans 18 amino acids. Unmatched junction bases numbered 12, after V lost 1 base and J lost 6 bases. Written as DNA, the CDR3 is TGTGCCAGCTCACCACTTCGTTCCGGGACAGGGTTGTCCGGGGAGCTGTTTTTT. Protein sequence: CASSPLRSGTGLSGELFF.

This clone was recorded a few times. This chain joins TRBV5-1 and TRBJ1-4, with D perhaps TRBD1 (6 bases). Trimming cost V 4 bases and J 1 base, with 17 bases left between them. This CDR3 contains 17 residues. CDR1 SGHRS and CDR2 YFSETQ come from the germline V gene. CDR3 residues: CASSVGPYRETNEKLFF. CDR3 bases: TGCGCCAGCAGCGTCGGCCCATACAGGGAAACTAATGAAAAACTGTTTTTT.

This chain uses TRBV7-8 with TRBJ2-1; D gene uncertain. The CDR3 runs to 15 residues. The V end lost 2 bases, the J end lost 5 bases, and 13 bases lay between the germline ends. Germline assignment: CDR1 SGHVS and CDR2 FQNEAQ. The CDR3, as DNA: TGTGCCAGCAGCTTACGCCCAAGCACTAACAATGAGCAGTTCTTC. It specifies CASSLRPSTNNEQFF.

CDR3 in DNA: TGTGCCAGCAGACGGGAAGTTCGGTGGGAAAGGGCCGAGCAGTACTTC. It specifies CASRREVRWERAEQYF. V gene TRBV27 combines with J gene TRBJ2-7, with D perhaps matching TRBD2 (5 bases). V shed 6 bases and J shed 6 bases, with 24 bases lying between them. Per the germline V gene, CDR1 is MNHEY and CDR2 is SMNVEV (reference sequence). There are 16 residues in the CDR3.

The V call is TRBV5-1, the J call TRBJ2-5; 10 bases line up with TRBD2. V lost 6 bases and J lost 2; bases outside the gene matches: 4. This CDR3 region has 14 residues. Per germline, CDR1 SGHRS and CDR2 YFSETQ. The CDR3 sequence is CASKASGGQETQYF. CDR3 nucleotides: TGCGCCAGCAAGGCTAGCGGGGGTCAAGAGACCCAGTACTTC.

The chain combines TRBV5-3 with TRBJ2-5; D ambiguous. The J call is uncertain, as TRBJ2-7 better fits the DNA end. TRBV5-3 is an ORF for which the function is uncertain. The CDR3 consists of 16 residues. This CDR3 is CARSYLKLPLDYEQYF. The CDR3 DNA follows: TGTGCCAGAAGCTACCTGAAACTGCCGCTAGATTACGAGCAGTACTTC.

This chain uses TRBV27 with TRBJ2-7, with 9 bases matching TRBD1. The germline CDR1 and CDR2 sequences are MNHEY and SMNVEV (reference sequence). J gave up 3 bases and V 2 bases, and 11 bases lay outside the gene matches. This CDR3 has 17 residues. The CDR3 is CASSLDGPLTGGYEQYF. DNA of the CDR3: TGTGCCAGCAGTTTAGACGGGCCTTTGACAGGGGGCTACGAGCAGTACTTC.

The CDR3 DNA reads TGTGCCAGCAGCTTTCCTGGCGGGTCCTACGAGCAGTACTTC. Its protein product is CASSFPGGSYEQYF. The gene calls are TRBV11-2 and TRBJ2-7, with D possibly matching TRBD2 (5 bases). The CDR3 consists of 14 residues. Per germline, CDR1 SGHAT and CDR2 FQNNGV. V was pared by 3 bases and J by 1 base, with 10 bases between. The full variable domain, rest sourced from reference TRBV11-2 and TRBJ2-7, is EAGVAQSPRYKIIEKRQSVAFWCNPISGHATLYWYQQILGQGPKLLIQFQNNGVVDDSQLPKDRFSAERLKGVDSTLKIQPAKLEDSAVYLCASSFPGGSYEQYFGPGTRLTVT.

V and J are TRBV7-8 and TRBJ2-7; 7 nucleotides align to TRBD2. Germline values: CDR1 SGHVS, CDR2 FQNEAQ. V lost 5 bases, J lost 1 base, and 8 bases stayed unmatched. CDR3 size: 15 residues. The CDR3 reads CASSPTGGRSYEQYF. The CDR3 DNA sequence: TGTGCCAGCAGCCCCACCGGGGGGAGGTCCTACGAGCAGTACTTC.

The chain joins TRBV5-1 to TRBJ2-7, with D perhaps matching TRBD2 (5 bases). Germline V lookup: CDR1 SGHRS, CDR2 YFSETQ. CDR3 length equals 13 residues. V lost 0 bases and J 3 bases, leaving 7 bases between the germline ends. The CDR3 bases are TGCGCCAGCAGCTTGGGGGAGAGCTACGAGCAGTACTTC. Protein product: CASSLGESYEQYF.